Listed below are T cell receptor beta chains from one sample, sequenced in a study of response to subunit inactivated influenza vaccine. TCRdb passed the RT-PCR reads through MiXCR, listing each CDR3 protein once. The table has about 650,000 distinct CDR3 sequences, about 14% seen once. This specimen was PBMCs from blood, taken 14 to 15 days before vaccination. These receptors were obtained from a man aged 50-60 years who received an inactivated influenza vaccine. The CDR3 runs from the conserved cysteine through the conserved F or W. The D gene is left open where the match is weak. Clone size is shown for a subset of rows, as once, few, many or a class of expanded clone.

cdr3_aa: CASAGQGAYEQYF; cdr3_nt: TGCGCCAGCGCGGGACAGGGGGCCTACGAGCAGTACTTC; d_call: TRBD1; j_call: TRBJ2-7; clone_size: .; v_call: TRBV5-1
cdr3_aa: CASTPTGHLNTEAFF; cdr3_nt: TGTGCCAGCACCCCAACAGGACACCTGAACACTGAAGCTTTCTTT; d_call: .; j_call: TRBJ1-1; clone_size: .; v_call: TRBV28
cdr3_aa: CASNGGSYNEQFF; cdr3_nt: TGCGCCAGCAACGGGGGTTCCTACAATGAGCAGTTCTTC; d_call: .; j_call: TRBJ2-1; clone_size: few; v_call: TRBV5-1
cdr3_aa: CSASPRGTDGYTF; cdr3_nt: TGCAGTGCTAGCCCCAGGGGCACGGATGGCTACACCTTC; d_call: .; j_call: TRBJ1-2; clone_size: few; v_call: TRBV20-1
cdr3_aa: CASSPSGLRETQYF; cdr3_nt: TGTGCCAGCAGTCCTTCGGGGTTGCGAGAGACCCAGTACTTC; d_call: .; j_call: TRBJ2-5; clone_size: .; v_call: TRBV6-1
cdr3_aa: CASSPKESPLHF; cdr3_nt: TGTGCCAGCAGCCCTAAGGAATCACCCCTCCACTTT; d_call: .; j_call: TRBJ1-6; clone_size: few; v_call: TRBV5-8
cdr3_aa: CASSYDSGNTEAFF; cdr3_nt: TGTGCCAGCAGTTACGACTCAGGGAACACTGAAGCTTTCTTT; d_call: .; j_call: TRBJ1-1; clone_size: few; v_call: TRBV6-2/TRBV6-3
cdr3_aa: CASSLTGRARGQETQYF; cdr3_nt: TGTGCCAGCAGCTTAACCGGCAGGGCGAGGGGCCAAGAGACCCAGTACTTC; d_call: .; j_call: TRBJ2-5; clone_size: few; v_call: TRBV7-9
cdr3_aa: CASSPGGSDEQFF; cdr3_nt: TGCGCCAGCAGCCCAGGGGGCTCCGATGAGCAGTTCTTC; d_call: TRBD1; j_call: TRBJ2-1; clone_size: few; v_call: TRBV5-1
cdr3_aa: CASSGGHTVGEAFF; cdr3_nt: TGTGCCAGCAGTGGCGGACACACGGTCGGCGAAGCTTTCTTT; d_call: .; j_call: TRBJ1-1; clone_size: .; v_call: TRBV6-1
cdr3_aa: CASSVAGGVNTEAFF; cdr3_nt: TGTGCCAGCAGCGTCGCAGGGGGGGTTAACACTGAAGCTTTCTTT; d_call: TRBD1; j_call: TRBJ1-1; clone_size: .; v_call: TRBV5-5
cdr3_aa: CAIKGQSGQGYEQYF; cdr3_nt: TGTGCCATCAAAGGGCAAAGTGGACAGGGTTACGAGCAGTACTTC; d_call: TRBD1; j_call: TRBJ2-7; clone_size: .; v_call: TRBV10-3
cdr3_aa: CATTDRLNTGELFF; cdr3_nt: TGTGCCACCACGGACAGGTTGAACACCGGGGAGCTGTTTTTT; d_call: TRBD1; j_call: TRBJ2-2; clone_size: few; v_call: TRBV24-1
cdr3_aa: CASSSDWGTEQYF; cdr3_nt: TGTGCCAGCAGCTCCGATTGGGGGACGGAGCAGTACTTC; d_call: .; j_call: TRBJ2-7; clone_size: many; v_call: TRBV6-1
cdr3_aa: CSATRERGKETQYF; cdr3_nt: TGCAGTGCCACACGAGAGCGGGGTAAAGAGACCCAGTACTTC; d_call: TRBD2; j_call: TRBJ2-5; clone_size: .; v_call: TRBV20-1
cdr3_aa: CSVESGSSIYF; cdr3_nt: TGCAGCGTTGAATCGGGTAGCTCCATATATTTT; d_call: .; j_call: TRBJ1-3; clone_size: few; v_call: TRBV29-1
cdr3_aa: CASLRVRDTQYF; cdr3_nt: TGTGCCAGCCTAAGGGTGAGGGATACGCAGTATTTT; d_call: .; j_call: TRBJ2-3; clone_size: .; v_call: TRBV28
cdr3_aa: CASSSRLGLAEHTDTQYF; cdr3_nt: TGTGCCAGCAGTTCCAGGCTGGGGCTAGCGGAGCACACAGATACGCAGTATTTT; d_call: TRBD2; j_call: TRBJ2-3; clone_size: .; v_call: TRBV28
cdr3_aa: CSARLPSGANTQYF; cdr3_nt: TGCAGTGCTAGACTTCCTAGCGGGGCGAATACGCAGTATTTT; d_call: TRBD2; j_call: TRBJ2-3; clone_size: few; v_call: TRBV20-1
cdr3_aa: CASSFSYGQLNTGELFF; cdr3_nt: TGTGCCAGCAGTTTTTCGTATGGACAGCTGAACACCGGGGAGCTGTTTTTT; d_call: .; j_call: TRBJ2-2; clone_size: few; v_call: TRBV28
cdr3_aa: CASSSTGTSGRPGELFF; cdr3_nt: TGTGCCAGCAGCTCCACCGGGACTAGCGGGAGGCCCGGGGAGCTGTTTTTT; d_call: TRBD2; j_call: TRBJ2-2; clone_size: .; v_call: TRBV7-3
cdr3_aa: CASSSPSGGAGANVLTF; cdr3_nt: TGTGCCAGCAGCTCACCTTCAGGGGGCGCTGGGGCCAACGTCCTGACTTTC; d_call: TRBD1; j_call: TRBJ2-6; clone_size: .; v_call: TRBV9
cdr3_aa: CASASAYEQYF; cdr3_nt: TGTGCGAGCGCCAGCGCCTACGAGCAGTACTTC; d_call: .; j_call: TRBJ2-7; clone_size: .; v_call: TRBV7-9
cdr3_aa: CSAQPGQGADTQYF; cdr3_nt: TGCAGTGCACAACCGGGACAGGGGGCGGATACGCAGTATTTT; d_call: TRBD1; j_call: TRBJ2-3; clone_size: .; v_call: TRBV20-1
cdr3_aa: CASSQVGGGEEQFF; cdr3_nt: TGCGCCAGCAGCCAAGTAGGGGGCGGGGAAGAGCAGTTCTTC; d_call: .; j_call: TRBJ2-1; clone_size: few; v_call: TRBV4-1
cdr3_aa: CASSLDSDRGRTGELFF; cdr3_nt: TGTGCCAGCAGTTTAGACTCAGACAGGGGGCGCACCGGGGAGCTGTTTTTT; d_call: TRBD1; j_call: TRBJ2-2; clone_size: few; v_call: TRBV27
cdr3_aa: CATSSAPGQGYMNEQFF; cdr3_nt: TGTGCCACCAGTTCCGCTCCGGGACAGGGTTATATGAATGAGCAGTTCTTC; d_call: TRBD1; j_call: TRBJ2-1; clone_size: many; v_call: TRBV24-1
cdr3_aa: CASSRRTSIGTDTQYF; cdr3_nt: TGTGCCAGCAGTAGAAGGACTAGCATTGGCACAGATACGCAGTATTTT; d_call: TRBD2; j_call: TRBJ2-3; clone_size: few; v_call: TRBV7-2
cdr3_aa: CASREGTAFFTF; cdr3_nt: TGTGCCAGCAGAGAAGGGACAGCCTTTTTCACCTTC; d_call: TRBD1; j_call: TRBJ1-2; clone_size: few; v_call: TRBV12-3/TRBV12-4
cdr3_aa: CASSEMGAYGYTF; cdr3_nt: TGTGCCAGCAGTGAAATGGGTGCCTATGGCTACACCTTC; d_call: .; j_call: TRBJ1-2; clone_size: few; v_call: TRBV6-1
cdr3_aa: CASSVDRAGEQYF; cdr3_nt: TGCGCCAGCAGCGTTGACAGGGCCGGCGAGCAGTACTTC; d_call: TRBD1; j_call: TRBJ2-7; clone_size: few; v_call: TRBV5-1
cdr3_aa: CASRKTVLSSYEQYF; cdr3_nt: TGTGCCAGCAGGAAGACAGTCCTTAGCTCCTACGAGCAGTACTTC; d_call: .; j_call: TRBJ2-7; clone_size: few; v_call: TRBV2
cdr3_aa: CASSSGRTQETQYF; cdr3_nt: TGCGCCAGCAGCTCGGGACGGACCCAAGAGACCCAGTACTTC; d_call: .; j_call: TRBJ2-5; clone_size: .; v_call: TRBV5-1
cdr3_aa: CAWNLAGPYNEQFF; cdr3_nt: TGTGCCTGGAACCTGGCAGGGCCCTACAATGAGCAGTTCTTC; d_call: .; j_call: TRBJ2-1; clone_size: few; v_call: TRBV30
cdr3_aa: CARTKNTGELFF; cdr3_nt: TGTGCCAGGACCAAGAACACCGGGGAGCTGTTTTTT; d_call: .; j_call: TRBJ2-2; clone_size: many; v_call: TRBV6-5
cdr3_aa: CASSFDYYEQYF; cdr3_nt: TGTGCCAGCAGCTTCGATTACTACGAGCAGTACTTC; d_call: .; j_call: TRBJ2-7; clone_size: few; v_call: TRBV11-2
cdr3_aa: CASSDPTGQDTQDF; cdr3_nt: TGTGCCAGCAGCGATCCAACAGGGCAAGATACGCAGGATTTT; d_call: .; j_call: TRBJ2-3; clone_size: .; v_call: TRBV7-6